These 16 T cell receptor beta chains were sequenced from one sample in a study of T cell responses to AZD1222 COVID-19 vaccine. The assay was immunoSEQ multiplex PCR, and TCRdb's table has in-frame clones only and misses some. The table records roughly 200,000 clones, around 88% of them present only once. The material was peripheral blood, obtained on day 0 of AZD1222 vaccination. Source of these receptors: an adult in good health.

The chain uses TRBV3-1 (or the pseudogene TRBV3-2) and TRBJ2-1; D is undetermined. Per germline, CDR1 LGHDT and CDR2 YNNKEL (reference sequence). The V end lost 4 bases, the J end lost 9 bases, and 19 bases lay between the germline ends. This CDR3 spans 15 amino acids. The CDR3 here is CASSPPGSPPGEQFF. The CDR3 coding sequence is TGTGCCAGCAGCCCACCTGGCAGTCCACCGGGTGAGCAGTTCTTC.

This rearrangement joins TRBV7-3 to TRBJ2-7, with TRBD2 as a possible D gene (6 bases). In germline, CDR1 is SGHTA, CDR2 FQGTGA. This CDR3 spans 13 amino acids. Between the trimmed V and J ends, which lost 5 bases and 6 bases, there was a span of 14 bases. CDR3 amino acids: CASSLMEGGEQYF. The DNA of the CDR3 is TGTGCCAGCAGCCTTATGGAGGGAGGCGAGCAGTACTTC. Variable domain in full (rest from reference TRBV7-3 and TRBJ2-7): GAGVSQTPSNKVTEKGKYVELRCDPISGHTALYWYRQSLGQGPEFLIYFQGTGAADDSGLPNDRFFAVRPEGSVSTLKIQRTERGDSAVYLCASSLMEGGEQYFGPGTRLTVT.

This clone is a singleton in its sample. The chain uses TRBV9 and TRBJ2-2, with a tentative D call TRBD1 (6 bases). With 2 bases removed from V and 5 bases from J, the gap between germline ends came to 16 bases. Germline values: CDR1 SGDLS, CDR2 YYNGEE. This CDR3 region has 16 residues. The CDR3 bases are TGTGCCAGCAGCGTTGCCAGGGGCTCGCGAACCGGGGAGCTGTTTTTT. Translation gives CASSVARGSRTGELFF.

The chain combines TRBV12-3 or TRBV12-4 with TRBJ1-4, with D possibly matching TRBD1 (6 bases). The V end was cut by 6 bases, the J end by 8 bases, with 10 bases between. The CDR3 has 12 amino acids. The CDR3: CASSTGTEKLFF. For the CDR3, the DNA is TGTGCCAGCAGCACCGGGACAGAAAAACTGTTTTTT.

This clone was counted once. This chain connects TRBV13 to TRBJ1-1, with D hard to call. V lost 3 bases, J lost 4 bases, and 12 bases lay in between. The CDR3 runs to 14 residues. Germline values: CDR1 PRHDT, CDR2 FYEKMQ (reference sequence). CDR3 sequence: CASSFLGASTEAFF. The CDR3 DNA is TGTGCCAGCAGCTTCCTGGGAGCGAGCACTGAAGCTTTCTTT.

The chain is built from TRBV5-5 and TRBJ1-5; weak D call: TRBD1 (6 bases). From germline, CDR1 is SGHKS and CDR2 YYEKEE (reference sequence). The CDR3 totals 17 residues. Between the trimmed V and J ends, which lost 4 bases and 0 bases, there was a span of 17 bases. The CDR3: CASSASGTPYSNQPQHF. Written as DNA, the CDR3 is TGTGCCAGCAGCGCGTCCGGGACACCGTATAGCAATCAGCCCCAGCATTTT.

As DNA, the CDR3 is TGTGCCAGCCGTAGGGTGGGGAACTATAATTCACCCCTCCACTTT. Protein: CASRRVGNYNSPLHF. V gene TRBV28 combines with J gene TRBJ1-6; D is uncertain. V lost 8 bases and J 3 bases, leaving 14 bases between the germline ends. The CDR3 consists of 15 residues. Germline CDR1 is MDHEN and CDR2 is SYDVKM.

The CDR3 nucleotides read TGTGCCATCAGTGAGGACAGGGAATTGGACGAGCAGTACTTC. It yields the protein CAISEDRELDEQYF. V gene TRBV10-3 combines with J gene TRBJ2-7, with TRBD1 identical over 7 bases. The CDR3 is made up of 14 amino acids. Losses at the gene ends were 2 bases for V and 5 bases for J; bases not matched to a gene: 6. Looked up from germline, CDR1 is ENHRY and CDR2 is SYGVKD.

This clone was recorded once. This sequence joins TRBV5-1 and TRBJ2-7, with D possibly matching TRBD1 (5 bases). V lost 0 bases and J lost 2, with 9 bases in between. The CDR3 consists of 14 residues. Looked up from germline, CDR1 is SGHRS and CDR2 is YFSETQ. The CDR3 is CASSLGGDTYEQYF. CDR3 coding DNA: TGCGCCAGCAGCTTGGGGGGCGACACCTACGAGCAGTACTTC. Using reference TRBV5-1 and TRBJ2-7 for the parts outside the CDR3, the full variable domain is KAGVTQTPRYLIKTRGQQVTLSCSPISGHRSVSWYQQTPGQGLQFLFEYFSETQRNKGNFPGRFSGRQFSNSRSEMNVSTLELGDSALYLCASSLGGDTYEQYFGPGTRLTVT.

The CDR3 DNA follows: TGTGCCAGCAGCACCCGGACAGGGACCTACGAGCAGTACTTC. Amino acids: CASSTRTGTYEQYF. The chain carries TRBV7-2 and TRBJ2-7; TRBD1 matches at 8 bases. V dropped 5 bases and J dropped 2; count of bases not matched to a gene: 5. Germline V lookup: CDR1 SGHTA, CDR2 FQGNSA. The CDR3 sequence is 14 residues long.

V gene TRBV7-9 combines with J gene TRBJ1-2, with D perhaps matching TRBD1 (6 bases). The CDR3 extends over 14 amino acids. V lost 5 bases, J lost 2 bases, and 12 bases lay in between. CDR1 and CDR2 from the germline V gene are SEHNR and FQNEAQ (reference sequence). CDR3 DNA: TGTGCCAGCAGCCTCTACGGGGGCAACTATGGCTACACCTTC. Translating it yields CASSLYGGNYGYTF.

The chain employs TRBV7-2 and TRBJ2-5; 7 bases are a match to TRBD2. This CDR3 has 15 residues. CDR1 and CDR2 (germline): SGHTA, FQGNSA. The J segment lost 5 bases and the V segment lost 8 bases, leaving 14 bases of the junction unmatched. CDR3 in DNA: TGTGCCAGCGTCCCTATGGCGGGGGTATGGGAGACCCAGTACTTC. This encodes CASVPMAGVWETQYF. Full variable domain (outside the CDR3, taken from reference TRBV7-2 and TRBJ2-5): GAGVSQSPSNKVTEKGKDVELRCDPISGHTALYWYRQSLGQGLEFLIYFQGNSAPDKSGLPSDRFSAERTGGSVSTLTIQRTQQEDSAVYLCASVPMAGVWETQYFGPGTRLLVL.

The chain carries TRBV5-4 and TRBJ2-2; unclear D gene. This CDR3 has 13 amino acids. V gave up 4 bases and J gave up 3 bases, with 7 bases separating them. Germline values: CDR1 SGHNT, CDR2 YYREEE (reference sequence). The CDR3 is CASSPADTGELFF. The CDR3 DNA follows: TGTGCCAGCAGCCCGGCGGACACCGGGGAGCTGTTTTTT.

This clone was observed a few times. The J gene is TRBJ2-7, the V gene TRBV10-3; tentatively, D is TRBD1 (6 bases). The CDR3 is made up of 13 amino acids. Trimming cost V 5 bases and J 5 bases, with 13 bases left between them. Looked up from germline, CDR1 is ENHRY and CDR2 is SYGVKD. CDR3 protein: CAISYREGDEQYF. CDR3 coding DNA: TGTGCCATCAGTTACAGGGAAGGCGACGAGCAGTACTTC.

The J gene is TRBJ1-1, the V gene TRBV3-1 (or the pseudogene TRBV3-2); D uncertain. The CDR3 covers 13 residues. Germline V CDR1 and CDR2: LGHDT, YNNKEL (reference sequence). Trimming shortened V by 1 base and J by 1 base, and 4 bases separated the two germline ends. The CDR3 DNA sequence: TGTGCCAGCAGCCAAGGAACGAACACTGAAGCTTTCTTT. It specifies CASSQGTNTEAFF.

The J gene is TRBJ1-2, the V gene TRBV2, with a tentative D call TRBD1 (6 bases). V lost 6 bases and J 8 bases, leaving 16 bases between the germline ends. Germline V gene lookup returns CDR1 SNHLY and CDR2 FYNNEI. This CDR3 has 13 residues. The CDR3 DNA follows: TGTGCCAGCAGGACGAGGGGGGTCGGAGGCTACACCTTC. Its translation: CASRTRGVGGYTF.